This T cell receptor beta chain appears in the sequencing data of a study of beta chain features in type 1 diabetes. The CDR3 is 15 residues long. The V and J ends lost 2 bases and 6 bases respectively, with 14 bases between them. Per the germline V gene, CDR1 is MDHEN and CDR2 is SYDVKM. Every bit of the isolated RNA underwent reverse transcription, so sequencing read expressed TCRB transcripts. The protocol was immunoSEQ multiplex PCR, while the TCRdb copy is restricted to in-frame clones and leaves out a portion. Here the sample spans roughly 730,000 clones, 10% to 15% being singletons. General study points: Within each of all four CD4+ subsets, Type 1 diabetes patients had TCRB CDR3s that were moderately but significantly shorter. When VDJ junctions were examined, type 1 diabetes patients showed fewer insertions and more deletions.

CD45RO/CCR7/CD25/CD127/CD95/CD27 staining was used to isolate CD4+ naive, central memory, regulatory and stem cell-like memory cells by sorting. Purity exceeded 98% in all sorted populations. This clone was picked up a small number of times. The target antigen is unknown. Sequenced material: naive CD4+ T cells from blood. V gene TRBV28 combines with J gene TRBJ2-1, with D possibly TRBD1 on 5 matching bases. This TCR was sampled from a man younger than 30 with type 1 diabetes. Here the CDR3 DNA reads TGTGCCAGCAGTTTAGGGGCGGAGAACGGCAATGAGCAGTTCTTC. It yields the protein CASSLGAENGNEQFF.